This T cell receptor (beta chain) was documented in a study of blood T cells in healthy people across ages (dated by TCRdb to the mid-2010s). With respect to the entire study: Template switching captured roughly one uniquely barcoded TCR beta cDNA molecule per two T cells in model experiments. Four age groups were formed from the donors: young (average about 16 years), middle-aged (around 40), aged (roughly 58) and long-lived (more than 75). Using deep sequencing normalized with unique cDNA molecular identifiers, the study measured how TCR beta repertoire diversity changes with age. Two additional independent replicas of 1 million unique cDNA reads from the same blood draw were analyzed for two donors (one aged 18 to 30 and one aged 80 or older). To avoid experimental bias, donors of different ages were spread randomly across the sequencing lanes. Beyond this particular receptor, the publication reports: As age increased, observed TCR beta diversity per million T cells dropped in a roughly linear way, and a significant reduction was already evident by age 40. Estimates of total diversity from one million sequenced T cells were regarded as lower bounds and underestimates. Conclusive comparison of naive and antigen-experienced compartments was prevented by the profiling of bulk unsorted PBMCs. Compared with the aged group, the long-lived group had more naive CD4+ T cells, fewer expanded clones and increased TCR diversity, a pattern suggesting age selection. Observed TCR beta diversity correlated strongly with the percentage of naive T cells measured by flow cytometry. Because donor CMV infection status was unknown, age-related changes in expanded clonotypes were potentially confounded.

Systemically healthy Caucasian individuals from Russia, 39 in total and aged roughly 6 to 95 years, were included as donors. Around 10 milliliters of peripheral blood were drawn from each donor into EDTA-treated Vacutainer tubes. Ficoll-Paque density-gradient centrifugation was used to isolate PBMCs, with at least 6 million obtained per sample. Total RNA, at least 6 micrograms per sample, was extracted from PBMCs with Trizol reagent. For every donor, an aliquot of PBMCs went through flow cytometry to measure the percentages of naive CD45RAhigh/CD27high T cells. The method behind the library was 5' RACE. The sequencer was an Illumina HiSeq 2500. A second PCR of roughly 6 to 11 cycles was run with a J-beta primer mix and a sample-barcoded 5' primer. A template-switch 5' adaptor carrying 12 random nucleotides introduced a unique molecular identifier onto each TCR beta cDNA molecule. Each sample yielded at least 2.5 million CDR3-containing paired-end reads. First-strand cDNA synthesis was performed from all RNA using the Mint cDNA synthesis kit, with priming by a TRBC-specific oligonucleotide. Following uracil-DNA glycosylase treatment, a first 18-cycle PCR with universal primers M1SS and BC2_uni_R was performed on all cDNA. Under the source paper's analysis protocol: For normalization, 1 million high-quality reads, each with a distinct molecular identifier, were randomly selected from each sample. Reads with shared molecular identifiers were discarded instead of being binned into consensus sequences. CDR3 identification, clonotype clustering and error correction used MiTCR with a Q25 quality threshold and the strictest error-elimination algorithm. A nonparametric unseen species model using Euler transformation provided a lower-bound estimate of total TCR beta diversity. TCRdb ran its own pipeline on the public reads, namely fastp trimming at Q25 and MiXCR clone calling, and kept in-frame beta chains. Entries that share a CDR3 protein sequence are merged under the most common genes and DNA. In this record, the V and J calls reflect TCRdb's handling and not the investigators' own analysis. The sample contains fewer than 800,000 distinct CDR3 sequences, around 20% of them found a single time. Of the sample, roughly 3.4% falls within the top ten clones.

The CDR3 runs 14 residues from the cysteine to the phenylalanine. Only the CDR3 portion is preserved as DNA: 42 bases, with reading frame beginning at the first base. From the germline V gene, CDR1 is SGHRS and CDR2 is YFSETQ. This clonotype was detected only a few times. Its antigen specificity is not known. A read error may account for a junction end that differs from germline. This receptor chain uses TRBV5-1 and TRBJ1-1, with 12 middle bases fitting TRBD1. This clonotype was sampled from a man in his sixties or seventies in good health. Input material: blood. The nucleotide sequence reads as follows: TGCGCCAGCCGGGACAGGGGGCCTAACACTGAAACTTTCTTT. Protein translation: CASRDRGPNTETFF.